The 15 T cell receptor beta chains below were found in one sample sequenced in a study of control samples from healthy donors and cancer patients. Repertoires were generated with immunoSEQ multiplex PCR, while TCRdb's copy carries only in-frame clones and drops some. The data contain around 72,000 clones, approximately 88% of them singletons. Sequenced material: blood. The source of these receptors is a man aged 50 to 60 in good health.

This chain connects TRBV4-3 to TRBJ2-3; D may be TRBD2 (5 bases). Germline V gives CDR1 LGHNA, CDR2 YSLEER. The ends were cut back, 0 bases at V and 13 bases at J, with 17 bases in the middle. This CDR3 is built from 14 residues. The CDR3, as DNA: TGCGCCAGCAGCCAAGAACGTAGGTCTTCGGGGAAGTATTTT. Translated, it gives CASSQERRSSGKYF.

This clone has a single count. The chain couples TRBV28 to TRBJ1-5, with a possible D match to TRBD1 (5 bases). The CDR3 loop spans 16 amino acids. CDR1 is MDHEN, CDR2 SYDVKM, per germline. Trimming took off 1 base at V and 3 bases at J, with 13 bases between the two ends. Written as DNA, the CDR3 is TGTGCCAGCAGTTTATTAAGCGGGGGAGACAATCAGCCCCAGCATTTT. The encoded protein is CASSLLSGGDNQPQHF.

The CDR3 spells CASSQTRTGPGGYTF. As DNA, the CDR3 is TGTGCCAGCAGTCAGACCCGGACAGGCCCCGGGGGCTACACCTTC. This rearrangement joins TRBV14 to TRBJ1-2; 7 nucleotides line up with TRBD1. The CDR3 extends over 15 amino acids. V trimming: 6 bases; J trimming: 8 bases; junction bases outside the gene matches: 15. CDR1 is SGHDN, CDR2 FVKESK, per germline.

The rearrangement links TRBV2 to TRBJ2-7, with a possible D match to TRBD2 (6 bases). The V end lost 8 bases, the J end lost 13 bases, and 21 bases lay between the germline ends. The CDR3 loop spans 12 amino acids. In germline, CDR1 is SNHLY, CDR2 FYNNEI. The chain's CDR3 is CASQTEAWDLYF. CDR3 coding DNA: TGTGCCAGCCAAACGGAGGCGTGGGACTTATACTTC.

The chain links TRBV7-9 to TRBJ1-5, with unresolved D. The germline CDR1 and CDR2 sequences are SEHNR and FQNEAQ (reference sequence). The CDR3 sequence is 18 residues long. The germline V and J ends were trimmed by 2 bases and 1 base, with 18 bases remaining between them. The CDR3 spells CASSLSVVGFGSNQPQHF. Here the CDR3 DNA reads TGTGCCAGCAGCTTATCCGTGGTGGGGTTTGGGAGCAATCAGCCCCAGCATTTT.

A few counts support this clone. The chain combines TRBV4-3 with TRBJ2-7; 8 positions agree with TRBD1. With V trimmed by 0 bases and J by 4 bases, 14 bases remained unmatched. The CDR3 spans 18 residues. Germline CDR1 reads LGHNA; CDR2 reads YSLEER. The CDR3 DNA follows: TGCGCCAGCAGCCAAGATCGAGGCGCGGACAGGGCGAAATACGAGCAGTACTTC. It specifies CASSQDRGADRAKYEQYF.

The chain joins TRBV7-8 to TRBJ2-5; D possibly corresponds to TRBD2 (6 bases). Per germline, CDR1 SGHVS and CDR2 FQNEAQ. V was clipped by 5 bases and J by 5 bases, with 18 bases between them. This CDR3 spans 15 amino acids. The CDR3 nucleotides are TGTGCCAGCAGCCTAACCTTCCTAGCGCGGGAGACCCAGTACTTC. It is translated as CASSLTFLARETQYF.

V usage is TRBV30 and J usage is TRBJ2-7; D may match TRBD1 or TRBD2 (5 bases each). Germline V CDR1 and CDR2: GTSNPN, SVGIG (reference sequence). The CDR3 runs to 13 residues. V lost 2 bases and J lost 0, with 8 bases in between. For the CDR3, the DNA is TGTGCCTGGAGTCAGGGACCCTCCTACGAGCAGTACTTC. It codes for CAWSQGPSYEQYF.

The rearrangement links TRBV2 to TRBJ2-7; 9 bases match TRBD2. CDR3 size: 14 residues. Trimming cost V 8 bases and J 5 bases; bases outside gene matches: 10. The V gene's germline CDR1 is SNHLY and CDR2 FYNNEI. The chain's CDR3 is CASRRGGPVDEQYF. The CDR3 coding sequence is TGTGCCAGCCGGCGGGGGGGGCCCGTGGACGAGCAGTACTTC.

V usage is TRBV6-1 and J usage is TRBJ1-1, with 10 bases matching TRBD1. J gave up 2 bases and V 3 bases, and 6 bases lay outside the gene matches. The germline CDR1 and CDR2 sequences are MNHNS and SASEGT. The CDR3 length is 16 residues. The CDR3 DNA sequence: TGTGCCAGCAGTGAGGGGACAGGGGCTCCTAACACTGAAGCTTTCTTT. Translating it yields CASSEGTGAPNTEAFF.

The J gene is TRBJ2-5, the V gene TRBV3-1 (or the pseudogene TRBV3-2); 7 nucleotides agree with TRBD2. Germline V gives CDR1 LGHDT, CDR2 YNNKEL (reference sequence). The CDR3 length is 16 residues. V trimming: 2 bases; J trimming: 2 bases; junction bases outside the gene matches: 8. The DNA for the CDR3 is TGTGCCAGCAGCCAAAGAACGAGGGAGGGTCAAGAGACCCAGTACTTC. This encodes CASSQRTREGQETQYF.

This rearrangement joins TRBV21-1 to TRBJ2-2; the table gives TRBD2 as D, unverified against the DNA. TRBV21-1 is a listed pseudogene. The CDR3 extends over 19 amino acids. In DNA form, the CDR3 reads TGTGCCAGCAGCAAAGAGGGCAAAGCGGGGACCCCGGGGACCGGGGAGCTGTTTTTT. Its translation is CASSKEGKAGTPGTGELFF.

V is TRBV7-8 and J is TRBJ1-1; 9 bases are shared with TRBD1. CDR3 length: 13 residues. In germline, CDR1 is SGHVS, CDR2 FQNEAQ. The V gene end was trimmed by 5 bases and the J gene end by 4 bases; junction bases not matched to a gene: 2. The CDR3 protein is CASSVQGATEAFF. CDR3 DNA sequence: TGTGCCAGCAGCGTACAGGGGGCCACTGAAGCTTTCTTT. Based on the CDR3 plus reference TRBV7-8 and TRBJ1-1, the full variable domain is GAGVSQSPRYKVAKRGQDVALRCDPISGHVSLFWYQQALGQGPEFLTYFQNEAQLDKSGLPSDRFFAERPEGSVSTLKIQRTQQEDSAVYLCASSVQGATEAFFGQGTRLTVV.

The V call is TRBV6-5, the J call TRBJ2-6, with D possibly being TRBD1 (6 bases). The germline V gene has CDR1 MNHEY and CDR2 SVGAGI. CDR3 size: 16 residues. The V and J ends lost 4 bases and 1 base respectively, with 11 bases between them. CDR3 sequence: CASSWDTGSGANVLTF. CDR3 nucleotides: TGTGCCAGCAGTTGGGACACGGGATCTGGGGCCAACGTCCTGACTTTC.

CDR3 sequence: CAIRGAGGTYEQYF. The CDR3 nucleotides read TGTGCCATTAGGGGTGCGGGAGGTACCTACGAGCAGTACTTC. The V gene is TRBV6-5, the J gene TRBJ2-7; 8 bases fit TRBD2. With V trimmed by 10 bases and J by 2 bases, 10 bases remained unmatched. Germline lookup yields CDR1 MNHEY and CDR2 SVGAGI. The CDR3 covers 14 residues.